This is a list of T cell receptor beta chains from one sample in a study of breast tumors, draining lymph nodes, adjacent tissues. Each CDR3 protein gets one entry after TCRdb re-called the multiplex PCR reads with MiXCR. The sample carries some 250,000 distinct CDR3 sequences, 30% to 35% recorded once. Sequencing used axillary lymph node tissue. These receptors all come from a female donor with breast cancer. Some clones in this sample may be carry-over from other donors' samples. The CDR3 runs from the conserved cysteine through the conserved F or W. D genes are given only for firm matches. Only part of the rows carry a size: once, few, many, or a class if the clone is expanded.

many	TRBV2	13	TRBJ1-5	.	TGTGCCAGCAGTGTGGGGCAGTCTCAGCCCCAGCATTTT	CASSVGQSQPQHF
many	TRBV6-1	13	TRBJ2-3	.	TGTGCCAGTCGAGGGAGGTATCGGGATACGCAGTATTTT	CASRGRYRDTQYF
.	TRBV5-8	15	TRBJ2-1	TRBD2	TGTGCCAGCAGCTCCGGGACTAGTCTACACAATGAGCAGTTCTTC	CASSSGTSLHNEQFF
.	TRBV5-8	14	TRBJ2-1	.	TGTGCCAGCAGCCCGAGGAGGGCCGAGAATGAGCAGTTCTTC	CASSPRRAENEQFF
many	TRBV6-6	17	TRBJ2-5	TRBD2	TGTGCCAGCAGTTACCTACAGGGACTAGCGGGACCGGAGACCCAGTACTTC	CASSYLQGLAGPETQYF
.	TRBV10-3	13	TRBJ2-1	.	TGTGCCATCAGTGTTCGGCAAGACAATGAGCAGTTCTTC	CAISVRQDNEQFF
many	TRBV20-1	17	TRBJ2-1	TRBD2	TGCAGTGCCAGCTCGAGCGGGGTAAGGAGCTCCTACAATGAGCAGTTCTTC	CSASSSGVRSSYNEQFF
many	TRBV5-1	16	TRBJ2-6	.	TGCGCCAGCAGCACGAGCTCGTTCTCTGGGGCCAACGTCCTGACTTTC	CASSTSSFSGANVLTF
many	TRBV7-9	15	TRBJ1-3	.	TGTGCCAGCAGCTTAGTTACGGGTAGTGGAAACACCATATATTTT	CASSLVTGSGNTIYF
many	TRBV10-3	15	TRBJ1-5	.	TGTGCCGTCAGTGACGGAGGGGTTAGCAATCAGCCCCAGCATTTT	CAVSDGGVSNQPQHF
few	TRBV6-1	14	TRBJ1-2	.	TGTGCCAGCAGTGAAGCGGCTTCCGGCTATGGCTACACCTTC	CASSEAASGYGYTF
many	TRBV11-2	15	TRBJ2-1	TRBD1	TGTGCCAGCAGCCCCCTGTCACAGGGGCCCAATGAGCAGTTCTTC	CASSPLSQGPNEQFF
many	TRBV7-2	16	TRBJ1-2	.	TGTGCCAGCAGCTCATCAAGGGGGACCACTAACTATGGCTACACCTTC	CASSSSRGTTNYGYTF
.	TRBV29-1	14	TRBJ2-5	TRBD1	TGCAGCGTTGGGGGGCAGGGGGTCGGAGAGACCCAGTACTTC	CSVGGQGVGETQYF
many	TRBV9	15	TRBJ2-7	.	TGTGCCAGCAGCGTAGAAGGCGGAGCCTCCTACGAGCAGTACTTC	CASSVEGGASYEQYF
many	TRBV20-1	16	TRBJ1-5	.	TGCAGTGCTAGTATATCAGGGAGTCTGGGCAATCAGCCCCAGCATTTT	CSASISGSLGNQPQHF
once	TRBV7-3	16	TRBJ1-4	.	TGTGCCAGCAGCTCGAGCTCGGGGTCATACAATGAAAAACTGTTTTTT	CASSSSSGSYNEKLFF
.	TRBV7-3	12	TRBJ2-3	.	TGTGGGTGTGGCGGGGGCGCAGATACGCAGTATTTT	CGCGGGADTQYF
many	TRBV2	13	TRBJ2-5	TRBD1	TGTGCCAGCAGTGGGGACAGGAGGGAGACCCAGTACTTC	CASSGDRRETQYF
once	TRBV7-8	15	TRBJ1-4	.	TGTGCCAGCAGCTTAGACCGGGGACGTAATGAAAAACTGTTTTTT	CASSLDRGRNEKLFF
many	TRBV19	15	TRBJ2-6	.	TGTGCCAGTAGTACAGGGGAGACTGGGGCCAACGTCCTGACTTTC	CASSTGETGANVLTF
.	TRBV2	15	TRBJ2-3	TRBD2	TGTGCCAGCAGTGCTGAACTAGCGGGCACAGATACGCAGTATTTT	CASSAELAGTDTQYF
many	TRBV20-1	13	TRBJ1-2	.	TGCAGTGCTAGAGATGGGGAGGCCTTTGGCTACACCTTC	CSARDGEAFGYTF
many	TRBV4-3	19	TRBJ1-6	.	TGCGCCAGCAGCCAAGTGGCGTTGGGGGCGAGCTCCTATAATTCACCCCTCCACTTT	CASSQVALGASSYNSPLHF
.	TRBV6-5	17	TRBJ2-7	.	TGTGCCAGCAGTCACCGGGCGGGACACACAAGCTCCTACGAGCAGTACTTC	CASSHRAGHTSSYEQYF
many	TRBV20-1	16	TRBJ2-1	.	TGCAGTGCTAGTGAGGTAGAGGGTTACTCCTACAATGAGCAGTTCTTC	CSASEVEGYSYNEQFF
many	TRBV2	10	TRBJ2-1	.	TGTGCCAGCAGTGAAAATGAGCAGTTCTTC	CASSENEQFF
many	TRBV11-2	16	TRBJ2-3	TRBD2	TGTGCCAGCAGCTCGGGACTAGCGGGGGGCACAGATACGCAGTATTTT	CASSSGLAGGTDTQYF
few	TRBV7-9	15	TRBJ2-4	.	TGTGCCAGCAGCCGATCGCTCGGGGATAAAAACATTCAGTACTTC	CASSRSLGDKNIQYF
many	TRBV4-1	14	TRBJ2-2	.	TGCGCCAGCAGCGCCCGGGACGGCACCGGGGAGCTGTTTTTT	CASSARDGTGELFF
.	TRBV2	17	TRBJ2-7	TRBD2	TGTGCCAGCAGTGATCCGGGACTAGCGGGAACAGGGCACGAGCAGTACTTC	CASSDPGLAGTGHEQYF
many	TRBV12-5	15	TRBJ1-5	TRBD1	TGTGCTAGTGGCACCGGGACAGGAGTATCTCAGCCCCAGCATTTT	CASGTGTGVSQPQHF